This TCR beta chain was retrieved from a study of blood T cell repertoires in COVID-19 (dated by TCRdb to 2018 to 2021). Background for the entire study: Samples from collaborators originated in the United States, Italy and Spain and spanned both the acute and convalescent phases of COVID-19. Where HLA class I and class II types were available, the types were taken from metadata supplied by the sample provider, not from assay-based typing. The dataset comprised deeply sampled blood TCRbeta repertoires from subjects exposed to, actively infected with, or recovered from COVID-19. Samples were obtained from the ongoing ImmuneRACE study (first 160 participants) and from over 1,000 subjects provided by 6 global collaborators. Sample metadata almost always included a de-identified subject ID, COVID-19 status, age in years and sex. The repertoires were made available in a free public database intended to serve as a resource for research on the immune response to SARS-CoV-2. The prospective study material was composed of cDNA or gDNA derived from T cells, B-cell-depleted T cells, or PBMCs. What the work shows at the level of the full study, not this receptor alone: The amount of clinical and demographic metadata varied by source and participant and was provided uncurated.

Per the germline V gene (reference sequence), LGHDT is the CDR1 and YNNKEL is the CDR2. The CDR3, from cysteine to phenylalanine, totals 14 residues. The DNA shown is the 42-base CDR3, in frame from base 1. The V end loses 2 bases and the J end loses 4 bases, and a stretch of 11 bases separates them. With respect to this clone: Its binding antigen is unknown. The input lacks base qualities; no much larger clone sits a single base away.

Another Seattle source contributed samples from volunteer blood donors who had recovered from COVID-19. The collaborating institutions used their own protocols to collect whole blood in K2EDTA tubes. For TCRbeta analysis, collaborators shipped samples in one of three forms: frozen whole blood, isolated PBMCs, or DNA extracted from either of those sample types. TCRbeta CDR3 regions were amplified from genomic DNA using the immunoSEQ Assay, a bias-controlled multiplex PCR. Under the source paper's analysis protocol: The number of nucleated cells in each sample was estimated from the amplification of reference gene primers within the assay. To quantify the absolute abundance of each unique TCRbeta CDR3 rearrangement, sequence reads were collapsed and filtered. For each sample, productive Simpson clonality was calculated as the square root of Simpson's diversity index across productive rearrangements. TCRdb mirrors the immuneACCESS table, restricted to in-frame sequences. Some clones are absent from its copies; in checked studies, under half trace to an unresolved V gene, and the reason for the others is unknown. Clonal size and the V and J genes are those of that table, whereas D and trimming came from the DNA. This sample holds under 300,000 clones; approximately 82% were observed only once. Together, the top ten hold 1.4% of the sample.

The sequence came from a woman aged 40 to 50 who had recovered from COVID-19. The V and J genes are TRBV3-1 (or the pseudogene TRBV3-2) and TRBJ1-1; perhaps TRBD1 is the D gene, with 5 bases matching. Sequencing input: peripheral blood. The CDR3 region: CASSQRGGITEAFF. At the DNA level, the sequence is TGTGCCAGCAGCCAACGGGGGGGGATCACTGAAGCTTTCTTT.